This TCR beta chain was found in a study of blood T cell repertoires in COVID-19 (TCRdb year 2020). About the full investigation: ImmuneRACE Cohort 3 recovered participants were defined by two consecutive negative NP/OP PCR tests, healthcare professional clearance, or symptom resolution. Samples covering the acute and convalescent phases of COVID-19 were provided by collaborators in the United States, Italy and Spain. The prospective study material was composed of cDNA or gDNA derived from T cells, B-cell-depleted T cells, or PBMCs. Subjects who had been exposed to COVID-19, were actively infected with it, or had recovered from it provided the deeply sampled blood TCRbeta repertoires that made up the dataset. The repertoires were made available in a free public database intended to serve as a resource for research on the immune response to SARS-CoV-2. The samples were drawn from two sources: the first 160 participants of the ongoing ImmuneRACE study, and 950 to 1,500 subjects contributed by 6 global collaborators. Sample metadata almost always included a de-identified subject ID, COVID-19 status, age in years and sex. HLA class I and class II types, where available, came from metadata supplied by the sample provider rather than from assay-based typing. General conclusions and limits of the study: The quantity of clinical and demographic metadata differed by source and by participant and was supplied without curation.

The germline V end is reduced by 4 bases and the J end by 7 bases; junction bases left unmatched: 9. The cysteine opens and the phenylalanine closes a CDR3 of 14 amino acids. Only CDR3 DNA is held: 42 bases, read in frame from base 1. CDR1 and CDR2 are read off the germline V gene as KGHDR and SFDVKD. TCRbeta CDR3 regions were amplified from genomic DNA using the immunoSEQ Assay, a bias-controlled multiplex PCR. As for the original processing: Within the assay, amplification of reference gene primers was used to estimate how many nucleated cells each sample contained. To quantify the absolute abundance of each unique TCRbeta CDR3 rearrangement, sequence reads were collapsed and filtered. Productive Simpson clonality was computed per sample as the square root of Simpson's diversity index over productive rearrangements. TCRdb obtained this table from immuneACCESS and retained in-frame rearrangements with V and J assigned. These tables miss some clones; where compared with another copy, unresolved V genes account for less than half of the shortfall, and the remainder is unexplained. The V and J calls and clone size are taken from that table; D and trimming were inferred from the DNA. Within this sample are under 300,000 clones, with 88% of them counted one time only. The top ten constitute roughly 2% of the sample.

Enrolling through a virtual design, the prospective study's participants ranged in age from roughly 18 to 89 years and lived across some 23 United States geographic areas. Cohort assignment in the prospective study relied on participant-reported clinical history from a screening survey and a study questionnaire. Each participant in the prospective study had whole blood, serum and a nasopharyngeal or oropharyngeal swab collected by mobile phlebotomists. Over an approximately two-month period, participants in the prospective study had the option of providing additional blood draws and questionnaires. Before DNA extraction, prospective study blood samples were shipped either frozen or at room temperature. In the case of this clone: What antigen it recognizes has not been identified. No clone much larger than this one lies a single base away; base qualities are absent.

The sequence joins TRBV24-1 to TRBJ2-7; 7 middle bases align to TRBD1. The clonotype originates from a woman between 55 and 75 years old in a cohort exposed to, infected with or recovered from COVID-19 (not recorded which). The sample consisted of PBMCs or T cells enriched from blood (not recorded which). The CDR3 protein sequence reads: CATSDSGGAWEQYF. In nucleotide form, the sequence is TGTGCCACCAGTGACTCAGGGGGAGCGTGGGAGCAGTACTTC.